This entry is about one T cell receptor (beta chain). The antigen is not known. The junction departs from the called germline gene at one end, perhaps through a read error. The data originate from a study of T cells in localized non-small cell lung cancer. Findings and caveats of the study: Exceeding tumor, uninvolved adjacent lung had the highest T cell clonality.

Data came from immunoSEQ multiplex PCR; TCRdb stores just in-frame clones and leaves some out. The sample holds about 2,700 clones, approximately 24% seen once. Germline V gene lookup returns CDR1 SGHNT and CDR2 YENEEA. The CDR3 is made up of 16 amino acids. The sample in question was lung tumor tissue, obtained before any cancer treatment. The chain combines TRBV11-3 with TRBJ1-2; weak D call: TRBD1 (5 bases). This receptor was taken from a female donor of 60 years or more with stage I lung adenocarcinoma. CDR3 DNA sequence: TGTGCTAGCAGCCATCTTCCGGGACTCATTCTCTATGGCTACACCTTC. Its protein product is CASSHLPGLILYGYTF. Full variable domain (rest looked up from reference TRBV11-3 and TRBJ1-2): EAGVVQSPRYKIIEKKQPVAFWCNPISGHNTLYWYLQNLGQGPELLIRYENEEAVDDSQLPKDRFSAERLKGVDSTLKIQPAELGDSAVYLCASSHLPGLILYGYTFGSGTRLTVV.